This TCR beta chain came from a study of T cell responses to AZD1222 COVID-19 vaccine (dated by TCRdb to the early 2020s). Concerning the study at large: TCR sequencing covered roughly 230 trial participants: 200 to 220 given two doses of AZD1222 and 26 given two doses of MenACWY control vaccine. Trial participants were enrolled by age into subgroups of 18-55, 56-69 and 70-plus years, and around 150, 28 and 57 TCR-sequenced participants, respectively, were included in these subgroups.

Overall study outcomes, separate from this receptor: CD4 TCRs associated with the vaccine covered the entire spike protein, and the dominant responses were in regions 160-218 and 743-854. After two AZD1222 doses, both the breadth and the depth of spike-specific TCRs were significantly higher than at day 0 and than in MenACWY recipients. Because no samples from the day 14 peak response were available, repertoires could be characterized only after the peak T cell response. Participants were mostly white British, with more females than males. The authors suggested clonal diversity may have been underestimated. Reportedly, almost half of the unique spike-specific TCRs recognized epitopes lying outside the regions that are mutated in the B.1.351 and B.1.1.7 variants. The 56-69-year group was small, and its depth increase did not reach significance, likely because of low power. Conclusions about previously exposed vaccinees were limited because only five to seven AZD1222 recipients were SARS-CoV-2 seropositive at baseline.

The CDR3 regions of human TCRbeta chains were analyzed by immunosequencing. The authors processed their data as follows. Repertoire TCRs were checked for matches against a reference library of SARS-CoV-2-specific TCRs that had been generated using the MIRA antigen-specificity platform. Breadth meant the fraction of unique TCRs that were SARS-CoV-2-associated, whereas depth meant the fraction of total T cells that were SARS-CoV-2-associated. Using the MIRA data, every spike-specific TCR was mapped to the spike region that the TCR reacted to and assigned to either a CD4 or a CD8 class. Log10-transformed breadth and depth values were compared by one-way ANOVA with Sidak's multiple comparisons tests. TCRdb mirrors the immuneACCESS table, restricted to in-frame sequences. Some clones are absent from its copies; in checked studies, under half trace to an unresolved V gene, and the reason for the others is unknown. V and J calls plus clone size are reproduced from that table; the DNA served to infer D and trimming. The sample has tens of thousands of clones on record, around 90% of them singletons. Roughly 3.1% of the sample rests with the top ten.

Points on this clone: This clone's antigen is unknown. No qualities accompany the bases; no much larger clone lies one base away.

The intended sense of this specimen's time point label: about 28 days (+/-7) after the second vaccine dose. Because spike-specific TCR depth and breadth did not differ between the two schedules, AZD1222 recipients who got a second dose at roughly 4 weeks were pooled with those who got a second dose at roughly 12 weeks. Vaccinee samples came from UK trials COV001 and COV002, including a single-blind randomized controlled phase 2/3 trial of AZD1222 (ChAdOx1 nCoV-19) in healthy adults. For TCRbeta chain sequencing, PBMC samples from trial participants were taken at day 0 and at day 28 after the second dose. Trimming takes 0 bases from V and 0 bases from J, and the germline ends sit 10 bases apart. The germline V gene yields SGHDT for CDR1 and YYEEEE for CDR2. The CDR3 starts with the cysteine, ends with the phenylalanine, and has 15 residues. The entry retains the CDR3 DNA only, 45 bases that are in frame from base 1.

The rearranged segments are TRBV5-6 and TRBJ2-7; the D gene is possibly TRBD2, with 5 bases matching. This TCR was recovered from an adult who received the AZD1222 COVID-19 vaccine. The sample here was peripheral blood, taken 28 days after the second AZD1222 dose. The DNA is TGTGCCAGCAGCTTGGGACCCGGGGACTCCTACGAGCAGTACTTC. It translates as CASSLGPGDSYEQYF.